The T cell receptor beta chain described here comes from a study of cytomegalovirus exposure and HLA in healthy donors (dated by TCRdb to 2017 to 2019). About the study as a whole: An earlier analysis of 587 of the donors reported approximately 290 Gb of sequence data and 120 million or so unique TCR beta sequences from about 179 million T cells. To decide whether each TCR beta V gene segment behaved as functional or pseudogenic, an earlier analysis of several hundred of the donors relied on high-throughput TCR beta sequencing. Of the roughly 390 genotyped donors, over 65% fell in the genetic ancestry cluster associated with self-reported Caucasian donors. A later genetic analysis used genome-wide SNP genotypes for about 65% of the roughly 700 donors, treating that subset as a discovery cohort. Rather than using new phenotypic data, the later analysis identified candidate immune exposures from TCR beta sequences and from how often those sequences occurred across donors. Along with the roughly 610-subject first cohort, a separate validation cohort of roughly 110 different subjects was used. High-throughput TCR immunosequencing, statistical association of individual TCRs with disease status, and machine learning were combined to predict cytomegalovirus infection status. Roughly 5 DR-DQ haplotypes were handled as single units for association and clustering, since linkage in the cohort was strong. HLA typing included class I and class II loci at four-digit resolution. Donor age, sex, ethnicity and CMV serostatus were compiled together with the repertoire data. Among roughly 400 genotyped donors of the cohort, an average of 235,054 unique TCR beta nucleotide sequences were sequenced per donor, roughly a sixth of them non-productive. Every repertoire in the discovery cohort had been generated on one and the same sequencing platform. The study aimed to test whether cataloging public T cell receptors could reveal signatures of past pathogen exposure. Typing coverage differed by locus: A, B, C, DRB1 and DQB1 were typed in about 620-640 donors, DQA1 in about 500, DPA1 in around 600, and DPB1 in just under 480. A later analysis re-examined previously published TCR beta repertoires from more than 550 donors and added high-resolution HLA genotyping to investigate patterns of TCR occurrence. An early release covering 550 to 700 HLA-typed donors comprised 300 to 350 gigabases of sequencing data and tens of millions of unique TCR sequences. The study used immunosequencing to profile the T cell repertoires of 666 subjects and linked those repertoires to cytomegalovirus serostatus. Summary of the overall study and its limitations: A later analysis found that TCR association rates varied across HLA loci, with DRB1 alleles showing the most associated TCRs and HLA-C alleles the fewest. In vitro tests confirmed that a few of the cytomegalovirus-associated TCR beta chains recognize cytomegalovirus antigens. While some public TCRs were present in many individuals, most TCR sequences turned up only very rarely across donors. Because counts were too low, more than 15 rarely observed V segments, including chromosome 9 orphons, were excluded from the earlier analysis of several hundred of the donors. In an earlier analysis of more than 500 of the donors, most TCR beta V segments appeared in productive rearrangements about 87% or about 30% of the time, broadly matching IMGT annotations. The study gave a list of some 150 TCR beta chains associated with cytomegalovirus. In a later genetic analysis, fewer N-insertions in productive TCRs were reported among donors in an Asian-associated ancestry cluster than the roughly 640-donor mean. When HLA alleles, especially DR and DQ, strongly co-occurred, attributing TCR associations to individual alleles was difficult. Correlated functional status among segregating V segments might be attributable to linkage disequilibrium, but an unknown experimental factor could not be ruled out. For the cohort, immune exposure information was limited to CMV serostatus. This cohort had only TCR beta chains sequenced, and the lack of alpha or paired-chain data limited which features could be detected. According to the authors, the approach could potentially be generalized to other disease states and immunological phenotypes. Some IMGT-functional V segments, including TRBV6-2 and TRBV6-3, could not be told apart with the 87-base-pair reads, so those segments were excluded. A later analysis associated about 16,000 TCR beta sequences with specific HLA alleles at a false discovery rate of 0.05. Compared with equally common non-associated chains, HLA-associated TCR beta chains in a later analysis were more clonally expanded and had lower generation probabilities. A later genetic analysis associated a missense DCLRE1C variant with V-gene and J-gene trimming of TCR beta chains, and an independent cohort replicated the association. In a later analysis, most CMV-associated TCR beta chains were found to appear HLA-restricted, with HLA associations seemingly driven largely by CMV exposure. According to a later analysis, parvovirus B19, influenza, CMV and Epstein-Barr virus appeared linked to several top co-occurrence clusters. Sequencing depth was assumed to be roughly uniform across donors in the presence/absence analyses, though that assumption may not hold. Cytomegalovirus status was reported to be diagnosed by the classifier with high specificity and sensitivity in both the original and validation cohorts. The sequencing pipeline was judged likely to have produced a cluster of highly shared sequence variants as a technical artifact. A further reported finding was that TCR beta sequences accurately predicted the HLA-A and HLA-B alleles for most subjects in the first cohort. Because HLA typing was missing for some donors at each locus, association tests included only the typed subset.

The CDR3 contains 14 residues, cysteine and phenylalanine counted. The DNA shown is the 42-base CDR3, in frame from base 1. V is cut by 6 bases and J by 8 bases, and the space between the germline ends is 14 bases. Taken from the germline V gene (reference sequence), the CDR1 and CDR2 loops are MNHEY and SMNVEV. Turning to this clone: This receptor's antigen is unknown. No base quality values were provided; no much bigger clone lies one nucleotide off.

The cohort consisted of 600 or so healthy bone marrow donors. All cohort members were sampled while nominally healthy, although unrecorded immune exposures were likely present. The donor was CMV seropositive and belonged to the group of 250 to 300 seropositive cohort members. Each donor provided a peripheral blood sample, and peripheral blood mononuclear cells were used for TCR beta sequencing. The Qiagen DNeasy Blood Extraction Kit was used to extract genomic DNA from the blood cell samples. The receptor library was made with the immunoSEQ multiplex PCR assay. The multiplex PCR relied on a mix of 60 forward primers for TCR Vbeta segments and 13 reverse primers for TCR Jbeta segments. A multiplex PCR assay on genomic DNA amplified the CDR3 region of rearranged TCR beta genes. On the Illumina HiSeq System, the amplified TCR beta libraries were sequenced as 87-base-pair reads. As for how the authors treated the data: A later analysis tallied tens of millions of unique TCR beta chains across the 640 or so repertoires, and approximately 12 million of those chains were shared by two or more donors. Raw reads were error-corrected and collapsed into unique sequences with a nearest-neighbor algorithm that merged closely related sequences to remove PCR and sequencing errors. To assign V, D and J gene segments, CDR3 sequences were aligned to IMGT reference sequences. For a sequence to be retained, at least a six-nucleotide match to both a V gene segment and a J gene segment was required. Rearrangements were called productive when the CDR3 lacked stop codons and stayed in frame with V and J; all others were non-productive. Following IMGT convention, CDR3 was defined as the stretch from the second conserved V-encoded cysteine up to the conserved J-encoded phenylalanine. The earlier analysis of about 590 of the donors excluded sequences that lacked an unambiguous match to a single V gene segment. In an earlier analysis of 587 of the donors, V segments were called functional above 56.7% productive rearrangements and were called segregating when the between-donor standard deviation exceeded 5%. A statistical classification framework was built for diagnosing cytomegalovirus status from the catalog of TCR beta chain sequences. A later analysis assigned V and J genes by comparing TCR nucleotide sequences with IMGT/GENE-DB human TR gene sequences. The TCRdist pipeline was used in a later analysis to assign CDR3 sequences and most-parsimonious VDJ recombination scenarios. In a later analysis, each TCR beta chain was defined by its CDR3 amino acid sequence together with its V-gene family, and reads without a unique V-gene family were excluded. As a way to deal with suspected cross-contamination and a sequencing artifact, a later analysis dropped 450 to 600 nucleotide sequences that were highly shared and had low generation probability. In a later analysis, a clonal expansion index for each public chain was calculated from normalized within-repertoire ranks of inferred template counts. In a later analysis, generation probabilities were computed using a VDJ recombination model fitted to out-of-frame rearrangements, and the results were checked against IGoR. A later analysis scored TCR-TCR, TCR-HLA and TCR-CMV co-occurrence with hypergeometric tests, applying a repertoire-size bias correction to TCR pairs. In a later analysis, false discovery rates were estimated by permuting HLA or CMV assignments 20 times. A later analysis grouped co-occurring TCRs with DBSCAN, adding TCRdist sequence similarity when clustering within HLA-allele-positive subsets. Co-occurrence clustering excluded repertoires with fewer than 30,000 or more than 120,000 public chains, plus five with anomalous nucleotide sharing. The table comes from immuneACCESS by way of TCRdb, which keeps in-frame sequences with V and J called. Part of the clones is missing from these tables; in studies checked, under half for an unresolved V gene and the rest for unknown reasons. V, J and clone size derive from that table, while D and trimming were established from the DNA sequence. The sample profile shows about 76,000 clones; around four fifths of them were found once. In total, the top ten clones hold roughly 8.9% of the sample.

Source material: PBMCs. This clonotype was sampled from a woman in her thirties or forties in good health and CMV-seropositive. The chain couples TRBV27 to TRBJ1-6; TRBD1 could be the D gene, as 6 bases match. The CDR3 protein: CASSTSGDDSPLHF. The bases read TGTGCCAGCAGCACATCAGGGGATGATTCACCCCTCCACTTT.